The 8 T cell receptor beta chains given below trace back to one sample, sequenced in a study of T-cell reconstitution after alpha-beta-depleted transplantation in children. Unique molecular identifiers featured in how the TCRbeta library was prepared. MiXCR, applied by TCRdb to the PCR reads, yields one record per CDR3 protein. Among about 830,000 distinct CDR3 sequences listed, less than 20% were seen once. The input for sequencing was PBMCs, mostly from graft donor cells, taken 360 days after TCRalphabeta/CD19-depleted stem cell transplant. Receptor source: a male patient between 5 and 17 years old who had a stem cell transplant for acute lymphoblastic leukemia, so the T cells may come from the graft donor.

This clonotype came up many times. The V call is TRBV5-1, the J call TRBJ2-7; 9 bases line up with TRBD2. J was trimmed by 10 bases and V by 4 bases; bases with no gene match: 6. In germline, CDR1 is SGHRS, CDR2 YFSETQ. The CDR3 is made up of 12 amino acids. As DNA, the CDR3 is TGCGCCAGCAGCGGAGGACTAGCGAAACAGTACTTC. Translated, it gives CASSGGLAKQYF.

The sample holds many counts of this clonotype. The V call is TRBV30, the J call TRBJ1-6; D is unresolved. This CDR3 has 13 residues. Trimming pared 7 bases from V and 10 bases from J, leaving 17 bases between. Germline-derived CDR1 and CDR2 are GTSNPN and SVGIG (reference sequence). The CDR3 sequence is CAFEPGLGSPLHF. CDR3 nucleotides: TGTGCCTTCGAGCCGGGGTTAGGATCACCCCTCCACTTT.

The chain carries TRBV5-1 and TRBJ2-7; D possibly corresponds to TRBD1 (6 bases). The germline CDR1 and CDR2 sequences are SGHRS and YFSETQ. Trimming took 5 bases from V and 0 from J, leaving 15 bases between them. The CDR3 is 15 residues long. The CDR3 sequence is CASRSGQSSSYEQYF. As DNA, the CDR3 is TGCGCCAGCAGATCCGGACAGTCGAGCTCCTACGAGCAGTACTTC.

The genes are TRBV29-1 and TRBJ1-1, with D hard to call. Germline V gene data show CDR1 as SQVTM and CDR2 as ANQGSEA. V was pared by 7 bases and J by 9 bases, with 12 bases between. The CDR3 spans 10 residues. The CDR3 sequence: CSADRTKAFF. The CDR3 DNA sequence: TGCAGCGCAGATCGGACGAAAGCTTTCTTT. Looking up the rest from reference TRBV29-1 and TRBJ1-1 gives the full variable domain: SAVISQKPSRDICQRGTSLTIQCQVDSQVTMMFWYRQQPGQSLTLIATANQGSEATYESGFVIDKFPISRPNLTFSTLTVSNMSPEDSSIYLCSADRTKAFFGQGTRLTVV.

As for this clonotype: In this CDR3 the conserved last residue, phenylalanine or tryptophan, is missing, so a read error is likely. The chain recombines TRBV20-1 with TRBJ1-2; no clear D gene. The CDR3 has 11 amino acids. Germline CDR1 is DFQATT and CDR2 is SNEGSKA (reference sequence). Trimming removed 6 bases from V and 7 bases from J, with 12 bases in between. The CDR3 loop reads CSARSLGGYTS. The CDR3, as DNA: TGCAGTGCCAGGTCCCTCGGTGGCTACACCTCC.

This clonotype was counted a few times. The chain combines TRBV21-1 with TRBJ2-7; the tabulated D call, TRBD1, remains unverified against the DNA. TRBV21-1 corresponds to a pseudogene. The CDR3 sequence is 15 residues long. CDR3 bases: TGTGCCGGAACAGGGATTCCCCTTGGGGGCTACGAGCAGTACTTC. It codes for CAGTGIPLGGYEQYF.

The sample holds a few counts of this clonotype. The chain combines TRBV10-3 with TRBJ1-5, with D possibly being TRBD1 (5 bases). The CDR3 loop spans 15 amino acids. Germline CDR1 reads ENHRY; CDR2 reads SYGVKD. The ends were cut back, 1 base at V and 4 bases at J, with 11 bases in the middle. The DNA of the CDR3 is TGTGCCATCAGTGAGTATCTACAGGTTAATCAGCCCCAGCATTTT. This codes for CAISEYLQVNQPQHF.

This clonotype was counted ten times or more. The V gene is TRBV5-1, the J gene TRBJ2-7; D is uncertain. V gave up 4 bases and J gave up 3 bases, with 11 bases separating them. The length of the CDR3 is 13 residues. Germline CDR1 is SGHRS and CDR2 is YFSETQ. The CDR3 bases are TGCGCCAGCAGCCTTGGGGTCTTCTACGAGCAGTACTTC. Protein sequence: CASSLGVFYEQYF.